The clone carrying this T cell receptor (beta chain) appeared once. The data were produced by immunoSEQ multiplex PCR, yet TCRdb's version contains in-frame clones alone and is incomplete. The sample holds 850,000 to 1,200,000 clones, under 80% seen once. CDR1 is SGHVS and CDR2 is FQNEAQ in the germline V gene. With V trimmed by 5 bases and J by 10 bases, 15 bases remained unmatched. The CDR3 loop spans 15 amino acids. The sample originates from a study of shared clonotypes between healthy human individuals. The chain carries TRBV7-8 and TRBJ1-1; 8 positions agree with TRBD1. The clonotype comes from a man aged 18-30 years in good health. The source material was memory CD4+ T cells sorted from blood. Sample subset: CD45RA-negative fraction. The DNA of the CDR3 is TGTGCCAGCAGCAGCCAGGGGGCGGGTGGACGGGGAGCTTTCTTT. Its translation: CASSSQGAGGRGAFF.